These 3 T cell receptor beta chains originate from one sample sequenced in a study of T-cell memory formation after mild COVID-19. Using its own MiXCR run on the 5' RACE reads, TCRdb lists one record per CDR3 protein. The table has 500,000 to 650,000 distinct CDR3 sequences, about 22% seen once; the top ten hold 7% to 9%. Sequenced input: PBMCs or a T cell subset sorted from them (not recorded which). The receptors derive from an adult woman who had mild COVID-19 (a few samples of this study predate the infection). Cell type and time point are not known.

As concerns this clonotype: Sequence at one end of the junction differs from germline and may be a read error. This chain joins TRBV24-1 and TRBJ2-1, with D possibly TRBD2 on 5 matching bases. This CDR3 comprises 12 residues. The germline gives CDR1 KGHDR, CDR2 SFDVKD. The CDR3 sequence is CATSDLPWRLVF. CDR3 nucleotides: TGTGCCACCAGTGATTTGCCGTGGAGGCTGGTCTTC.

The rearrangement uses TRBV21-1 and TRBJ1-1; TRBD1 is taken as the D call from the table, unchecked against the DNA. TRBV21-1 is marked as a pseudogene. This CDR3 is 14 amino acids long. The CDR3 DNA reads as TGTGCCAGCAGCAAAGATTTACAGGGTCCTGAAGCTTTCTTT. The encoded protein is CASSKDLQGPEAFF.

This rearrangement joins TRBV12-3 or TRBV12-4 to TRBJ1-1, with TRBD1 matching 11 bases. With V trimmed by 5 bases and J by 4 bases, 9 bases remained unmatched. The length of the CDR3 is 16 residues. The CDR3 nucleotides read TGTGCCAGCAGTCTAGACGGGACAGGGGGAGGCACTGAAGCTTTCTTT. Translation: CASSLDGTGGGTEAFF.